Each of the 2 T cell receptor beta chains below was sequenced from the same sample in a study of T cells expressing NK-cell markers (dated by TCRdb to between 2020 and 2021). Library method: 5' RACE. This sample was sequenced with an Illumina HiSeq 2000. After the reads were reprocessed by TCRdb, one entry was made per CDR3 protein sequence, with no DNA. The table for this sample shows over 250,000 distinct CDR3 sequences. 3.5% to 5% of the sample belongs to the ten largest clones. The specimen was blood T cells: a sorted CD56 or NKG2C T cell subset, CD4+ or CD8+ T cells, or bulk PBMC T cells (not recorded which). The source is a woman between 18 and 69 years old in good health.

The CDR3 region is CASSLALGWNEQFF. The chain combines TRBV5-1 with TRBJ2-1. The CDR3 consists of 14 residues. The germline gives CDR1 SGHRS, CDR2 YFSETQ.

This sequence joins TRBV25-1 and TRBJ2-7; TCRdb names TRBD1, which stays unverified in the absence of DNA. Germline assignment: CDR1 MGHDK and CDR2 SYGVNS. The CDR3 is 15 residues long. CDR3: CASSEYRRQGYEQYF.